Listed here are 30 T cell receptor beta chains from one sample, sequenced in a study of Ad26.COV2.S vaccination and SARS-CoV-2 variants. The assay was immunoSEQ multiplex PCR, and TCRdb's table has in-frame clones only and misses some. Found here are some 240,000 clones, 87% of them singletons; the top ten hold less than 3.5%. Sample treatment: approximately 18 received Ad26.COV2.S at low or high dose, single or two shots; several received placebo; per-sample allocation not given. Sampling was performed 63 days after the first vaccine or placebo injection. The sample consisted of peripheral blood, taken in a trial of Ad26.COV2.S vaccine versus placebo. Receptors originate from a person aged 18-65 years who received the Ad26.COV2.S COVID-19 vaccine or a placebo.

As to this clone: The same CDR3 also results from other DNA sequences found in this sample. The genes are TRBV18 and TRBJ2-5; no definite D call. Trimming took 1 base from V and 2 from J, leaving 8 bases between them. This CDR3 comprises 14 residues. Germline-derived CDR1 and CDR2 are KGHSH and LQKENI. CDR3 loop: CASSPRRAQETQYF. In nucleotides, the CDR3 is TGTGCCAGCTCACCACGACGGGCACAAGAGACCCAGTACTTC.

V is TRBV30 and J is TRBJ1-4; unclear D gene. The ends were cut back, 2 bases at V and 7 bases at J, with 17 bases in the middle. This CDR3 region has 15 residues. Germline V gene data show CDR1 as GTSNPN and CDR2 as SVGIG (reference sequence). This CDR3 reads CAWSMFSSLSEKLFF. DNA of the CDR3: TGTGCCTGGAGTATGTTTTCCTCACTAAGTGAAAAACTGTTTTTT.

The CDR3 reads CASSQNQGNTEAFF. The DNA of the CDR3 is TGTGCCAGCTCACAAAATCAGGGGAACACTGAAGCTTTCTTT. The rearrangement links TRBV18 to TRBJ1-1, with a tentative D call TRBD1 (5 bases). The V gene lost 4 bases and the J gene lost 1 base, with 10 bases spanning the gap. This CDR3 comprises 14 residues. Germline-derived CDR1 and CDR2 are KGHSH and LQKENI.

This clone was seen once. The chain joins TRBV27 to TRBJ2-7; D uncertain. The V end lost 3 bases, the J end lost 2 bases, and 11 bases lay between the germline ends. This CDR3 has 14 amino acids. Germline CDR1 reads MNHEY; CDR2 reads SMNVEV (reference sequence). The CDR3 nucleotides are TGTGCCAGCAGTTTTTTAGGGAATGCCTACGAGCAGTACTTC. Its protein product is CASSFLGNAYEQYF.

Only a few counts were recorded for this clone. This rearrangement joins TRBV7-9 to TRBJ1-5; D uncertain. This CDR3 is 16 amino acids long. The germline V and J ends were trimmed by 4 bases and 2 bases, with 15 bases remaining between them. The V gene's germline CDR1 is SEHNR and CDR2 FQNEAQ (reference sequence). CDR3 coding DNA: TGTGCCAGCAGCTCCCCCTCCTCCCCGGGCAATCAGCCCCAGCATTTT. Protein: CASSSPSSPGNQPQHF.

This rearrangement joins TRBV10-3 to TRBJ2-2, with no clear D. The germline V and J ends were trimmed by 8 bases and 8 bases, with 12 bases remaining between them. Germline V gene data show CDR1 as ENHRY and CDR2 as SYGVKD. The CDR3 totals 12 residues. The CDR3: CAILSGRGELFF. CDR3 bases: TGTGCCATCCTGTCTGGCAGGGGGGAGCTGTTTTTT.

This chain links TRBV19 with TRBJ2-1, with 7 bases lining up with TRBD2. V was pared by 1 base and J by 2 bases, with 5 bases of the junction left unmatched. CDR1 LNHDA and CDR2 SQIVND come from the germline V gene (reference sequence). The CDR3 covers 16 residues. The CDR3 nucleotides are TGTGCCAGTAGTATAGGGGGAGGGGTCGCCTACAATGAGCAGTTCTTC. As protein: CASSIGGGVAYNEQFF. The entire variable domain, with the rest obtained from reference TRBV19 and TRBJ2-1, is as follows: DGGITQSPKYLFRKEGQNVTLSCEQNLNHDAMYWYRQDPGQGLRLIYYSQIVNDFQKGDIAEGYSVSREKKESFPLTVTSAQKNPTAFYLCASSIGGGVAYNEQFFGPGTRLTVL.

V gene TRBV10-3 combines with J gene TRBJ2-5, with 7 bases fitting TRBD1. With 2 bases clipped from V and 4 bases from J, the junction kept 7 bases outside the gene matches. This CDR3 has 15 residues. Germline V gene lookup returns CDR1 ENHRY and CDR2 SYGVKD. The CDR3 coding sequence is TGTGCCATCAGTGAGGGTACAGGGGCGGGAGAGACCCAGTACTTC. The encoded protein is CAISEGTGAGETQYF.

This chain joins TRBV12-3 or TRBV12-4 and TRBJ1-2; D uncertain. This CDR3 contains 13 residues. V was pared by 7 bases and J by 8 bases, with 17 bases between. The CDR3, as DNA: TGTGCCAGCACCTCCGGCGCTCTGGGGGGCTACACCTTC. This sequence encodes CASTSGALGGYTF.

The chain carries TRBV28 and TRBJ1-1; D is undetermined. V gave up 4 bases and J gave up 0 bases, with 3 bases separating them. The CDR3 totals 12 residues. CDR1 is MDHEN and CDR2 is SYDVKM in the germline V gene. Here the CDR3 reads CASSSVNTEAFF. The CDR3 DNA sequence: TGTGCCAGCAGTTCAGTGAACACTGAAGCTTTCTTT.

V is TRBV7-3 and J is TRBJ1-5; 7 nucleotides agree with TRBD1. J was trimmed by 7 bases and V by 5 bases; bases with no gene match: 5. Germline V gives CDR1 SGHTA, CDR2 FQGTGA. The CDR3 sequence is 13 residues long. The CDR3 region is CASSLDREQPQHF. The CDR3 DNA reads TGTGCCAGCAGCCTAGACAGGGAACAGCCCCAGCATTTT.

The chain joins TRBV20-1 to TRBJ2-3; no reliable D call. Germline CDR1 reads DFQATT; CDR2 reads SNEGSKA (reference sequence). The V and J ends lost 0 bases and 6 bases respectively, with 4 bases between them. This CDR3 comprises 11 residues. The CDR3: CSAREFDTQYF. The CDR3 nucleotides read TGCAGTGCTAGAGAGTTTGATACGCAGTATTTT.

This clone was detected once. The chain combines TRBV18 with TRBJ1-4; D remains unclear. Germline assignment: CDR1 KGHSH and CDR2 LQKENI. Trimming left V 3 bases short and J 6 bases short, with 8 bases between. This CDR3 is built from 13 residues. In nucleotides, the CDR3 is TGTGCCAGCTCACCCCCGAACGATGAAAAACTGTTTTTT. Amino acid sequence: CASSPPNDEKLFF.

The chain links TRBV6-5 to TRBJ1-5; 8 bases are shared with TRBD1. V was pared by 7 bases and J by 4 bases, with 6 bases of the junction left unmatched. Germline CDR1 MNHEY, CDR2 SVGAGI. This CDR3 comprises 14 residues. The DNA for the CDR3 is TGTGCCAGCACAACAGGGGGAAGGAATCAGCCCCAGCATTTT. Its protein product is CASTTGGRNQPQHF.

This chain connects TRBV24-1 to TRBJ2-1; 10 bases map to TRBD2. Trimming took 5 bases from V and 10 from J; bases not matched to a gene: 10. Looked up from germline, CDR1 is KGHDR and CDR2 is SFDVKD. The length of the CDR3 is 15 residues. The CDR3 coding sequence is TGTGCCACCAGTGTATCAGCGGGAGGGAGGGCCGAGCAGTTCTTC. Its protein is CATSVSAGGRAEQFF.

The rearrangement joins TRBV4-1 to TRBJ2-3, with D uncertain. From germline, CDR1 is MGHRA and CDR2 YSYEKL. V shed 8 bases and J shed 2 bases, with 14 bases lying between them. The length of the CDR3 is 14 residues. The CDR3 here is CASCRSPLTDTQYF. CDR3 DNA sequence: TGCGCCAGCTGTCGTTCCCCTCTCACAGATACGCAGTATTTT.

The chain links TRBV9 to TRBJ2-5; tentatively, D is TRBD2 (5 bases). The CDR3 spans 13 residues. Germline assignment: CDR1 SGDLS and CDR2 YYNGEE. Trimming removed 0 bases at V and 7 bases at J, with 10 bases between. The CDR3 DNA reads TGTGCCAGCAGCGTAGGACATCGGGGGACCCAGTACTTC. Amino acids: CASSVGHRGTQYF.

The chain joins TRBV29-1 to TRBJ2-2, with 8 bases aligning to TRBD1. V was pared by 7 bases and J by 3 bases, with 4 bases of the junction left unmatched. Germline lookup yields CDR1 SQVTM and CDR2 ANQGSEA. The CDR3 is made up of 13 amino acids. CDR3 DNA sequence: TGCAGCGCCGCGGACAGGGACACCGGGGAGCTGTTTTTT. Translation: CSAADRDTGELFF.

The CDR3 sequence: CASSPRETLAKNIQYF. The DNA for the CDR3 is TGTGCCAGCAGTCCGAGGGAGACCTTAGCCAAAAACATTCAGTACTTC. The chain carries TRBV6-6 and TRBJ2-4; perhaps TRBD2 as D (5 bases). The CDR3 is made up of 16 amino acids. Germline CDR1 reads MNHNY; CDR2 reads SVGAGI (reference sequence). The germline V and J ends were trimmed by 5 bases and 0 bases, with 14 bases remaining between them.

V and J are TRBV3-1 (or the pseudogene TRBV3-2) and TRBJ2-1; 12 bases are a match to TRBD2. In germline, CDR1 is LGHDT, CDR2 YNNKEL (reference sequence). The CDR3 has 16 amino acids. Trimming at V came to 3 bases and at J to 4 bases, leaving 4 bases not matched to a gene. CDR3 bases: TGTGCCAGCAGCCACACAGGACTAGCGGGATACAATGAGCAGTTCTTC. Translation gives CASSHTGLAGYNEQFF.

This chain joins TRBV4-2 and TRBJ2-2; the D is unclear. V was trimmed by 4 bases and J by 1 base, leaving 13 bases between them. The CDR3 has 16 amino acids. CDR1 and CDR2 from the germline V gene are LGHNA and YNFKEQ. CDR3: CASSPVQPRNTGELFF. The CDR3 DNA follows: TGTGCCAGCAGCCCCGTGCAGCCCCGGAACACCGGGGAGCTGTTTTTT.

The chain links TRBV5-1 to TRBJ2-5; D might be TRBD2 (6 bases). CDR1 is SGHRS and CDR2 is YFSETQ in the germline V gene. This CDR3 has 15 residues. Deletions cut 5 bases from V and 4 bases from J, with 18 bases between. The DNA for the CDR3 is TGCGCCAGCAGGATCAGTGGGGGAGGAGGAGAGACCCAGTACTTC. It specifies CASRISGGGGETQYF.

The rearrangement uses TRBV14 and TRBJ1-2; the D gene is possibly TRBD1 (5 bases). V shed 4 bases and J shed 0 bases, with 12 bases lying between them. The CDR3 is 15 residues long. Germline V gene sequence: CDR1 SGHDN, CDR2 FVKESK. This CDR3 is CASSPRRQTNYGYTF. In DNA form, the CDR3 reads TGTGCCAGCAGCCCACGAAGACAGACTAACTATGGCTACACCTTC.

This clone turned up a few times. The rearrangement uses TRBV20-1 and TRBJ2-1; TRBD2 is a possible D gene (6 bases). Germline-derived CDR1 and CDR2 are DFQATT and SNEGSKA (reference sequence). The length of the CDR3 is 9 residues. Trimming shortened V by 3 bases and J by 13 bases, and 7 bases separated the two germline ends. The CDR3 loop reads CSASGSQFF. Here the CDR3 DNA reads TGCAGTGCTAGCGGGAGCCAGTTCTTC.

This clone appeared a single time. This rearrangement joins TRBV5-5 to TRBJ2-3, with 7 positions matching TRBD1. Trimming at V came to 3 bases and at J to 0 bases, leaving 10 bases not matched to a gene. CDR3 size: 17 residues. The V gene's germline CDR1 is SGHKS and CDR2 YYEKEE (reference sequence). The CDR3 coding sequence is TGTGCCAGCAGCTACCCGACAGGGTCCTCTAGCACAGATACGCAGTATTTT. This gives the protein CASSYPTGSSSTDTQYF.

This clone was picked up a small number of times. The chain is built from TRBV4-1 and TRBJ1-3; D is unresolved. V shed 7 bases and J shed 0 bases, with 4 bases lying between them. The CDR3 is made up of 12 amino acids. Germline V gene sequence: CDR1 MGHRA, CDR2 YSYEKL. CDR3 region: CASKDSGNTIYF. Here the CDR3 DNA reads TGCGCCAGCAAGGACTCTGGAAACACCATATATTTT.

This chain joins TRBV19 and TRBJ1-1, with TRBD1 matching 10 bases. This CDR3 comprises 15 residues. After removal of 9 bases from V and 7 bases from J, the junction contained 14 bases not matched to a gene. Per the germline V gene, CDR1 is LNHDA and CDR2 is SQIVND (reference sequence). This CDR3 reads CASLALGTGEDEAFF. The CDR3, as DNA: TGTGCCAGCCTAGCACTCGGGACAGGGGAAGATGAAGCTTTCTTT.

The V gene is TRBV7-3, the J gene TRBJ2-3, with 8 bases lining up with TRBD2. The CDR3 consists of 16 residues. The V gene end was trimmed by 0 bases and the J gene end by 2 bases; junction bases not matched to a gene: 4. Germline V gives CDR1 SGHTA, CDR2 FQGTGA. Written as DNA, the CDR3 is TGTGCCAGCAGCTTAACAAGCGGGAGTCACACAGATACGCAGTATTTT. Protein: CASSLTSGSHTDTQYF.

The rearrangement joins TRBV30 to TRBJ2-3, with TRBD2 identical over 14 bases. The germline V gene encodes CDR1 GTSNPN and CDR2 SVGIG (reference sequence). V lost 4 bases to trimming and J lost 1 base; unmatched junction nucleotides: 4. The CDR3 extends over 16 amino acids. This CDR3 is CAWTGLAGEGTDTQYF. The CDR3 nucleotides read TGTGCCTGGACGGGACTAGCGGGAGAGGGCACAGATACGCAGTATTTT.

This rearrangement joins TRBV5-4 to TRBJ1-5; the D gene is possibly TRBD1 (5 bases). The V end was cut by 0 bases, the J end by 8 bases, with 12 bases between. Germline V gives CDR1 SGHNT, CDR2 YYREEE (reference sequence). The CDR3 length is 14 residues. The DNA of the CDR3 is TGTGCCAGCAGCTTGGGTGTGGGGGGGGAGCCCCAGCATTTT. Its protein is CASSLGVGGEPQHF.